This is a list of T cell receptor beta chains from one sample in a study of T cells in Graves' hyperthyroidism and ophthalmopathy. TCRdb recomputed calls from the multiplex PCR reads with MiXCR, one row per CDR3 protein. The sample contains some 350,000 distinct CDR3 sequences, about a fifth of which appear only once. Material: blood. The receptors originated from a woman aged 18-29 years with Graves' hyperthyroidism. Both conserved end residues are part of each CDR3. Each record gives: D gene, V gene, clone size, J gene, CDR3 DNA, CDR3 protein. D genes are given only for firm matches. Size tells how often a clone was seen (once, few, many) or the class of an expanded clone, and some rows leave it out.

>.|TRBV15|many|TRBJ2-7
TGTGCCACCAGCAATGGGGCGCCTCTTTTCTACGAGCAGTACTTC
CATSNGAPLFYEQYF
>.|TRBV28|many|TRBJ1-1
TGTGCCAGCAGTGGGGGGGAGGTGAACACTGAAGCTTTCTTT
CASSGGEVNTEAFF
>.|TRBV11-3|.|TRBJ1-1
TGTGCCAGCAGCAGAAAGGAGAACACTGAAGCTTTCTTT
CASSRKENTEAFF
>TRBD1|TRBV2|many|TRBJ1-1
TGTGCCAGCAGTAGGGGGCGATGGACTGAAGCTTTCTTT
CASSRGRWTEAFF
>.|TRBV7-6|many|TRBJ2-7
TGTGCCAGCAGCCCCTATCGGCAGGAACTCCCCTACGAGCAGTACTTC
CASSPYRQELPYEQYF
>.|TRBV19|.|TRBJ1-5
TGTGCCAGTAGTCCCCGATATCAGCCCCTGCATTTT
CASSPRYQPLHF
>.|TRBV30|many|TRBJ1-1
TGTGCCTGGAGTCAGGCGAACACTGAAGCTTTCTTT
CAWSQANTEAFF
>.|TRBV24-1|.|TRBJ1-5
TGTGCCACCAGTGATGGAATTCAGCCCCAGCATTTT
CATSDGIQPQHF
>.|TRBV6-1|many|TRBJ2-2
TGTCTTTCCGGGGGGCCTGAAACCGGGGAGCTGTTTTTT
CLSGGPETGELFF
>.|TRBV6-4|many|TRBJ2-7
TGTGCCAGCTTTGGGCGTTACGAGCAGTACTTC
CASFGRYEQYF
>.|TRBV28|many|TRBJ2-2
TGTGCCAGCAGGCTAGAGGTTACCGGGGAGCTGTTTTTT
CASRLEVTGELFF
>TRBD2|TRBV13|many|TRBJ2-7
TGTGCCAGCAGCCAACCCTCTAGCGGGGGTGCTAAGGAGCAGTACTTC
CASSQPSSGGAKEQYF
>.|TRBV11-2|.|TRBJ2-7
TGTGCCAGCAGCCCAGGGTCAGGCGAGCAGTACTTC
CASSPGSGEQYF
>.|TRBV5-6|many|TRBJ1-3
TGTGCCAGCAGCCCGTACTCTGGAAACACCATATATTTT
CASSPYSGNTIYF
>.|TRBV4-1|.|TRBJ2-2
TGCGCCAGCAGCCACCGATGGGCCGGGGAGCTGTTTTTT
CASSHRWAGELFF
>.|TRBV11-1|many|TRBJ1-1
TGTGCCACCCCGGGGGCCGGGTCATTCATGAACACTGAAGCTTTCTTT
CATPGAGSFMNTEAFF
>TRBD1|TRBV5-1|many|TRBJ2-7
TGCGCCAGCAGCTACGACAGGGGGTCCTACGAGCAGTACTTC
CASSYDRGSYEQYF
>.|TRBV24-1|many|TRBJ1-1
TGTGCCACCAGTGATTCCAGGGAGCTGAACACTGTAGCTTTCTTT
CATSDSRELNTVAFF
>.|TRBV7-2|.|TRBJ1-2
TGTGCCAGCAGTACCCCGCGGGGCAGCTCCTATGGCTACACCTTC
CASSTPRGSSYGYTF
>TRBD1|TRBV12-5|.|TRBJ2-7
TGTGCTAGTGGTTTGACCGGGACAGGTCCCAACGAGCAGTACTTC
CASGLTGTGPNEQYF
>.|TRBV6-1|many|TRBJ2-7
TGTGCCAGCAGAGGCGGGACAGAGACTTCCTACGAGCAGTACTTC
CASRGGTETSYEQYF
>.|TRBV6-2/TRBV6-3|many|TRBJ2-2
TGTGCCAGCAGTTACTTGTCGGTCCGAGGGTCAAACACCGGGGAGCTGTTTTTT
CASSYLSVRGSNTGELFF
>.|TRBV6-1|.|TRBJ1-1
TGTGCCAGCAGGGCTGACATCATGAACACTGAAGCTTTCTTT
CASRADIMNTEAFF
>TRBD1|TRBV24-1|many|TRBJ2-2
TGTGCCACCAGTGATTGGGGACAGGGGAACACCGGGGAGCTGTTTTTT
CATSDWGQGNTGELFF
>TRBD1|TRBV20-1|many|TRBJ2-5
TGCAGTCCTCTAGGGACAGGGGTGGCAGAGACCCAGTACTTC
CSPLGTGVAETQYF
>TRBD1|TRBV4-2|many|TRBJ1-5
TGTGCCAGCAGCCCCGTGGCAGGGGGCGCAAAGCCCCAGCATTTT
CASSPVAGGAKPQHF
>.|TRBV2|many|TRBJ1-1
TGTGCCAGCATCGCGGCGCCCAACACTGAAGCTTTCTTT
CASIAAPNTEAFF
>TRBD1|TRBV7-8|few|TRBJ1-2
TGTGCCAGCAGCGCAGGACAGGGGGTGTATGGCTACACCTTC
CASSAGQGVYGYTF
>.|TRBV6-1|many|TRBJ1-3
TGTGCCAGCAGGACAGGAACTCTCTCTGGAAACACCATATATTTT
CASRTGTLSGNTIYF
>.|TRBV4-2|many|TRBJ2-7
TGTGCCAGCAGCCAAGATGATAGACGGCATCCGTACTTC
CASSQDDRRHPYF
>.|TRBV9|.|TRBJ1-1
TGTGCCAGCAGCGTAGCTTCAGTCGTGAACACTGAAGCTTTCTTT
CASSVASVVNTEAFF
>TRBD1|TRBV12-3/TRBV12-4|many|TRBJ1-5
TGTGCCAGCAGTTTTGGGGCCTTGGTGTTGGGTCCACAGACAGGGCGGAATCAGCCCCAGCATTTT
CASSFGALVLGPQTGRNQPQHF
>.|TRBV11-2|many|TRBJ2-7
TGTGCCAGCAGCTTAGGTGTCAGCTACGAGCAGTACTTC
CASSLGVSYEQYF
>TRBD2|TRBV19|many|TRBJ2-2
TGTGCCAGTAGTATAGCCGGGACTAGCGTCTCCGGGGAGCTGTTTTTT
CASSIAGTSVSGELFF
>.|TRBV10-3|.|TRBJ1-2
TGTGCCACCCAACACAGGGAGTACGGCTACACCTTC
CATQHREYGYTF
>.|TRBV4-1|many|TRBJ2-5
TGCGCCAGCAGCCAAGATGGGCAGCAAGAGACCCAGTACTTC
CASSQDGQQETQYF
>.|TRBV30|.|TRBJ2-7
TGTGCCTGGAGTTCAGGGGTCGACTACGAGCAGTACTTC
CAWSSGVDYEQYF
>.|TRBV6-4|many|TRBJ2-2
TGTGCCAGCAGTGCCTACTTCAGCCGCGCGAACACCGGGGAGCTGTTTTTT
CASSAYFSRANTGELFF